This T cell receptor beta chain appears in the sequencing data of a study of T cell therapy after organ transplantation. For this clone: The antigen is unknown.

Time point defined: 20-29 weeks after completion of therapy. Using immunoSEQ multiplex PCR, the repertoire was profiled, and TCRdb retains in-frame clones only, with some absent. The table records about 20,000 clones, roughly 84% of them present only once. The clonotype comes from a human patient who had received a solid organ transplant and had CMV disease. Some T cells may be the graft donor's. Material: CD8+ T cells from blood, obtained after autologous CMV-specific T cell therapy.

The CDR3 DNA follows: TGTGCCAGCAGCGTAGCTAGCGGAATACCGCCTAGCACAGATACGCAGTATTTT. This translates into CASSVASGIPPSTDTQYF. The gene calls are TRBV9 and TRBJ2-3; TRBD2 agrees at 7 bases. Trimming at V came to 0 bases and at J to 0 bases, leaving 10 bases not matched to a gene. Germline V CDR1 and CDR2: SGDLS, YYNGEE. The CDR3 totals 18 residues.